The rows below give T cell receptor beta chains drawn from one sample of a study of beta chain features in type 1 diabetes. Profiled with immunoSEQ multiplex PCR; TCRdb holds only in-frame clones, not every one. This sample carries about 340,000 clones, about 13% of them seen once, and the ten largest clones take about 0.016%. The source material was naive CD4+ T cells from blood. These receptors were collected from a woman aged 18-29 years with type 1 diabetes. Both conserved end residues are part of each CDR3. D genes are given only for firm matches. Clone size is stated in some rows and not others, as once, few, many or a class when expanded.

d_call: TRBD2
j_call: TRBJ2-3
v_call: TRBV28
clone_size: few
cdr3_aa: CASSFVGGTDTQYF
cdr3_nt: TGTGCCAGCAGTTTCGTGGGGGGGACAGATACGCAGTATTTT

d_call: -
j_call: TRBJ1-2
v_call: TRBV21-1
clone_size: -
cdr3_aa: CASSKFCRLYGYTF
cdr3_nt: TGTGCCAGCAGCAAATTTTGTCGGTTGTATGGCTACACCTTC

d_call: TRBD2
j_call: TRBJ2-1
v_call: TRBV29-1
clone_size: few
cdr3_aa: CSVAVLLAGAGNEQFF
cdr3_nt: TGCAGCGTTGCGGTGTTGCTAGCGGGAGCGGGGAATGAGCAGTTCTTC

d_call: -
j_call: TRBJ1-3
v_call: TRBV5-1
clone_size: -
cdr3_aa: CASSPGGSSSGNTIYF
cdr3_nt: TGCGCCAGCAGCCCCGGGGGTTCGAGCTCTGGAAACACCATATATTTT

d_call: -
j_call: TRBJ2-7
v_call: TRBV7-3
clone_size: few
cdr3_aa: CASSFGRGSDEQYF
cdr3_nt: TGTGCCAGCAGCTTTGGCAGGGGTTCCGACGAGCAGTACTTC

d_call: TRBD1
j_call: TRBJ1-1
v_call: TRBV29-1
clone_size: -
cdr3_aa: CSGNRGMNTEAFF
cdr3_nt: TGCAGCGGAAACAGGGGGATGAACACTGAAGCTTTCTTT

d_call: TRBD1
j_call: TRBJ1-4
v_call: TRBV15
clone_size: few
cdr3_aa: CATSGQGGSEKLFF
cdr3_nt: TGTGCCACCAGCGGTCAGGGGGGCAGTGAAAAACTGTTTTTT

d_call: TRBD2
j_call: TRBJ2-5
v_call: TRBV7-2
clone_size: -
cdr3_aa: CASRLPGGETQYF
cdr3_nt: TGTGCCAGCAGACTGCCGGGGGGAGAGACCCAGTACTTC

d_call: -
j_call: TRBJ2-3
v_call: TRBV9
clone_size: -
cdr3_aa: CASSVDGRRLTDTQYF
cdr3_nt: TGTGCCAGCAGCGTAGACGGGCGGAGGCTCACAGATACGCAGTATTTT

d_call: -
j_call: TRBJ2-7
v_call: TRBV5-1
clone_size: few
cdr3_aa: CASSFEGSSYEQYF
cdr3_nt: TGCGCCAGCAGCTTCGAGGGCTCCTCCTACGAGCAGTACTTC

d_call: -
j_call: TRBJ2-7
v_call: TRBV10-3
clone_size: -
cdr3_aa: CAISLTGFSYEQYF
cdr3_nt: TGTGCCATCAGCCTGACAGGATTCTCCTACGAGCAGTACTTC

d_call: -
j_call: TRBJ2-5
v_call: TRBV30
clone_size: -
cdr3_aa: CAWSGVPRETQYF
cdr3_nt: TGTGCCTGGAGTGGTGTACCCCGGGAGACCCAGTACTTC

d_call: TRBD1
j_call: TRBJ2-7
v_call: TRBV5-4
clone_size: -
cdr3_aa: CASSPWTGNYYEQYF
cdr3_nt: TGTGCCAGCAGCCCGTGGACAGGGAATTACTACGAGCAGTACTTC

d_call: -
j_call: TRBJ1-1
v_call: TRBV28
clone_size: -
cdr3_aa: CASSLEGRDEAFF
cdr3_nt: TGTGCAAGCAGTTTAGAGGGGAGGGACGAAGCTTTCTTT

d_call: TRBD2
j_call: TRBJ2-1
v_call: TRBV5-6
clone_size: -
cdr3_aa: CASSSSGRGYNEQFF
cdr3_nt: TGTGCCAGCAGCTCATCAGGGAGGGGCTACAATGAGCAGTTCTTC

d_call: TRBD1
j_call: TRBJ1-3
v_call: TRBV28
clone_size: -
cdr3_aa: CASSRDRRGNTIYF
cdr3_nt: TGTGCCAGCAGTCGGGACAGAAGGGGAAACACCATATATTTT

d_call: TRBD1
j_call: TRBJ2-3
v_call: TRBV5-1
clone_size: -
cdr3_aa: CASSLIVTGNTDTQYF
cdr3_nt: TGCGCCAGCAGCCTTATCGTGACAGGGAACACAGATACGCAGTATTTT

d_call: -
j_call: TRBJ2-1
v_call: TRBV7-9
clone_size: -
cdr3_aa: CASSLAGLPRNEQFF
cdr3_nt: TGTGCCAGCAGCTTAGCTGGGCTTCCTCGCAATGAGCAGTTCTTC

d_call: TRBD2
j_call: TRBJ2-5
v_call: TRBV29-1
clone_size: -
cdr3_aa: CSAATSGQETQYF
cdr3_nt: TGCAGCGCCGCGACTAGCGGCCAAGAGACCCAGTACTTC

d_call: -
j_call: TRBJ2-3
v_call: TRBV30
clone_size: many
cdr3_aa: CAWSDSRTQYF
cdr3_nt: TGTGCCTGGAGTGATTCGAGGACGCAGTATTTT

d_call: TRBD2
j_call: TRBJ2-7
v_call: TRBV27
clone_size: -
cdr3_aa: CASSFETSGRGEQYF
cdr3_nt: TGTGCCAGCAGTTTTGAGACTAGCGGGAGGGGGGAGCAGTACTTC

d_call: -
j_call: TRBJ1-1
v_call: TRBV11-2
clone_size: few
cdr3_aa: CASSPIQGQNTEAFF
cdr3_nt: TGTGCCAGCAGCCCTATACAGGGCCAGAACACTGAAGCTTTCTTT

d_call: -
j_call: TRBJ1-2
v_call: TRBV7-9
clone_size: once
cdr3_aa: CASSRVGGTNYGYTF
cdr3_nt: TGTGCCAGCAGCCGGGTGGGAGGGACTAACTATGGCTACACCTTC

d_call: TRBD1
j_call: TRBJ2-5
v_call: TRBV12-5
clone_size: -
cdr3_aa: CASGSQGVRETQYF
cdr3_nt: TGTGCTAGTGGTTCCCAGGGGGTACGGGAGACCCAGTACTTC

d_call: -
j_call: TRBJ2-5
v_call: TRBV18
clone_size: -
cdr3_aa: CASSPLGQSLAQYF
cdr3_nt: TGTGCCAGCTCACCTTTAGGACAGTCCTTGGCCCAGTACTTC

d_call: -
j_call: TRBJ1-1
v_call: TRBV6-5
clone_size: -
cdr3_aa: CASSYLGHRDHTEAFF
cdr3_nt: TGTGCCAGCAGTTACCTGGGCCACAGGGATCACACTGAAGCTTTCTTT

d_call: TRBD1
j_call: TRBJ2-4
v_call: TRBV19
clone_size: -
cdr3_aa: CASSTSGTENIQYF
cdr3_nt: TGTGCCAGTAGTACTTCCGGGACAGAAAACATTCAGTACTTC

d_call: -
j_call: TRBJ1-1
v_call: TRBV27
clone_size: few
cdr3_aa: CASSPMRLGEAFF
cdr3_nt: TGTGCCAGCAGCCCCATGAGGTTAGGTGAAGCTTTCTTT

d_call: -
j_call: TRBJ2-3
v_call: TRBV5-1
clone_size: few
cdr3_aa: CASSLGARRSSTDTQYF
cdr3_nt: TGCGCCAGCAGCTTGGGGGCCCGGAGGAGCAGCACAGATACGCAGTATTTT

d_call: TRBD2
j_call: TRBJ2-3
v_call: TRBV28
clone_size: few
cdr3_aa: CASSTQPWGTSGRASTDTQYF
cdr3_nt: TGTGCCAGCTCGACTCAACCGTGGGGGACTAGCGGGAGGGCGAGCACAGATACGCAGTATTTT

d_call: -
j_call: TRBJ1-5
v_call: TRBV19
clone_size: few
cdr3_aa: CASSIDREGNQPQHF
cdr3_nt: TGTGCCAGTAGTATAGATAGAGAAGGCAATCAGCCCCAGCATTTT

d_call: -
j_call: TRBJ1-2
v_call: TRBV19
clone_size: few
cdr3_aa: CASSPVAVYGYTF
cdr3_nt: TGTGCCAGTTCCCCGGTGGCGGTCTATGGCTACACCTTC

d_call: TRBD1
j_call: TRBJ2-7
v_call: TRBV29-1
clone_size: -
cdr3_aa: CSAQQGPPAYEQYF
cdr3_nt: TGCAGCGCCCAACAGGGGCCCCCTGCCTACGAGCAGTACTTC

d_call: -
j_call: TRBJ2-2
v_call: TRBV5-6
clone_size: -
cdr3_aa: CASNTGSLNTGELFF
cdr3_nt: TGTGCCAGCAATACCGGGAGCTTGAACACCGGGGAGCTGTTTTTT

d_call: -
j_call: TRBJ1-4
v_call: TRBV25-1
clone_size: -
cdr3_aa: CASSEVEGVNEKLFF
cdr3_nt: TGTGCCAGCAGTGAAGTTGAGGGAGTTAATGAAAAACTGTTTTTT

d_call: -
j_call: TRBJ2-1
v_call: TRBV7-2
clone_size: few
cdr3_aa: CASSLRRAFYNEQFF
cdr3_nt: TGTGCCAGCAGCTTACGGCGGGCGTTCTACAATGAGCAGTTCTTC

d_call: TRBD1
j_call: TRBJ1-1
v_call: TRBV27
clone_size: few
cdr3_aa: CASSSTGGRREAFF
cdr3_nt: TGTGCCAGCAGTTCCACAGGGGGCCGGCGTGAAGCTTTCTTT

d_call: TRBD1
j_call: TRBJ1-1
v_call: TRBV9
clone_size: few
cdr3_aa: CASSAGQGGTEAFF
cdr3_nt: TGTGCCAGCAGCGCCGGACAGGGTGGCACTGAAGCTTTCTTT

d_call: TRBD1
j_call: TRBJ2-1
v_call: TRBV7-9
clone_size: few
cdr3_aa: CASSSSGQGAGGGQFF
cdr3_nt: TGTGCCAGCAGCTCGTCCGGACAGGGGGCGGGTGGGGGCCAGTTCTTC

d_call: -
j_call: TRBJ2-2
v_call: TRBV7-2
clone_size: -
cdr3_aa: CASSSTTPGELFF
cdr3_nt: TGTGCCAGCAGCAGTACCACTCCCGGGGAGCTGTTTTTT

d_call: -
j_call: TRBJ2-6
v_call: TRBV6-1
clone_size: -
cdr3_aa: CASSEIRNRASGANVLTF
cdr3_nt: TGTGCCAGCAGTGAAATACGGAACAGGGCGTCTGGGGCCAACGTCCTGACTTTC

d_call: -
j_call: TRBJ1-1
v_call: TRBV13
clone_size: few
cdr3_aa: CASSPRTASFNTEAFF
cdr3_nt: TGTGCCAGCAGCCCCCGGACAGCTAGTTTTAACACTGAAGCTTTCTTT

d_call: TRBD1
j_call: TRBJ2-7
v_call: TRBV6-1
clone_size: few
cdr3_aa: CASSATGDLYEQYF
cdr3_nt: TGTGCCAGCAGTGCTACAGGGGACCTCTACGAGCAGTACTTC

d_call: TRBD2
j_call: TRBJ2-4
v_call: TRBV11-3
clone_size: -
cdr3_aa: CASSPGTMGSKNIQYF
cdr3_nt: TGTGCCAGCAGCCCAGGGACTATGGGGTCCAAAAACATTCAGTACTTC

d_call: TRBD2
j_call: TRBJ2-3
v_call: TRBV28
clone_size: few
cdr3_aa: CASSSPGGIITDTQYF
cdr3_nt: TGTGCCAGCAGTTCTCCGGGAGGGATCATTACAGATACGCAGTATTTT

d_call: TRBD1
j_call: TRBJ2-7
v_call: TRBV19
clone_size: few
cdr3_aa: CASSTLRDSLKQYF
cdr3_nt: TGTGCCAGTAGTACGCTCCGGGACAGCTTAAAGCAGTACTTC

d_call: TRBD2
j_call: TRBJ2-1
v_call: TRBV2
clone_size: few
cdr3_aa: CASSPRLAVGRINNEQFF
cdr3_nt: TGTGCCAGCAGTCCGCGGCTAGCGGTCGGGAGAATCAACAATGAGCAGTTCTTC

d_call: -
j_call: TRBJ2-2
v_call: TRBV19
clone_size: -
cdr3_aa: CASLAALNTGELFF
cdr3_nt: TGTGCCAGTCTCGCGGCTCTTAACACCGGGGAGCTGTTTTTT

d_call: -
j_call: TRBJ1-5
v_call: TRBV28
clone_size: -
cdr3_aa: CASTGGGQPQHF
cdr3_nt: TGTGCCAGCACTGGGGGCGGTCAGCCCCAGCATTTT

d_call: -
j_call: TRBJ2-5
v_call: TRBV6-5
clone_size: -
cdr3_aa: CASSSFDGGVTQYF
cdr3_nt: TGTGCCAGCAGTTCATTTGACGGCGGGGTGACCCAGTACTTC